This entry lists 2 T cell receptor beta chains sequenced from one sample in a study of cytomegalovirus exposure and HLA in healthy donors. 60 Vbeta and 13 Jbeta primers were used in PCR. Here immunoSEQ multiplex PCR was the method, and the copy in TCRdb shows in-frame clones only, minus some. This sample has about 82,000 clones, with 70% to 80% found just once. The specimen was PBMCs. The source of these receptors is a man in his fifties or sixties in good health and CMV-seronegative.

CDR3 protein: CASSFAGTLYEQYF. In DNA, the CDR3 is TGTGCCAGCAGCTTCGCGGGCACATTATACGAGCAGTACTTC. This chain uses TRBV7-9 with TRBJ2-7; possible D gene TRBD2, 5 bases. The V gene's germline CDR1 is SEHNR and CDR2 FQNEAQ (reference sequence). This CDR3 spans 14 amino acids. The ends were cut back, 3 bases at V and 4 bases at J, with 13 bases in the middle.

CDR3 amino acids: CASSPRTEWNTEAFF. The DNA for the CDR3 is TGCGCCAGCAGCCCAAGGACAGAATGGAACACTGAAGCTTTCTTT. The chain combines TRBV5-1 with TRBJ1-1; D may be TRBD1 (6 bases). In germline, CDR1 is SGHRS, CDR2 YFSETQ. This CDR3 has 15 amino acids. Trimming cost V 4 bases and J 1 base, with 14 bases left between them.